The entry below describes one T cell receptor beta chain. Its antigen specificity is not known. Per-base quality was not reported, and no clone a single base away is much larger than it. The data stem from a study of early T cells in non-severe SARS-CoV-2 infection (TCRdb year 2021). Broadly, across the study: TCR sequencing used bulk RNA from unsorted whole blood, so alpha and beta chains could not be paired.

The library was built by means of 5' RACE. The sequencer listed for this sample is NextSeq 500. In the TCR library protocol, unique molecular identifiers were attached to individual cDNA molecules to correct for PCR bias and sequencing error. Both TCR alpha and beta chains were sequenced, and tight co-correlation was observed between alpha and beta sequence abundances in each sample. As for the original processing: Decombinator V4 was used to annotate TCR sequences for V gene, J gene and CDR3. Expanded TCRs were defined as changing significantly between any two time points under a Poisson model with p below 0.0001. TCR abundances were normalised to the total number of TCRs sequenced per sample and expressed as counts per million. TRAV1-2 paired with TRAJ12, TRAJ20 or TRAJ33 defined MAIT TCRs, while TRAV10 paired with TRAJ18 defined iNKT TCRs. VDJdb, accessed 1 November 2021, was searched for CMV, EBV and SARS-CoV-2 annotated TCRs, excluding TCRs annotated for multiple antigens. Using fastp trimming at Q25 and MiXCR clonotype assembly, TCRdb reanalyzed the public sequencing data and kept in-frame beta chains. Entries are consolidated by CDR3 protein sequence, retaining the most common genes and DNA. The V and J calls shown here were made by TCRdb, not taken from the authors' results. This sample lists some 42,000 distinct CDR3 sequences; about 6% were detected once. The ten most abundant clones make up 7.5% to 8.5% of the sample.

V gives up 2 bases and J gives up 1 base, and the segment between their germline ends measures 10 bases. The CDR3, cysteine through phenylalanine, is 14 amino acids long. The read is trimmed to its CDR3 DNA, 42 bases read in frame from base 1. CDR1 DFQATT and CDR2 SNEGSKA are derived from the germline V gene (reference sequence). The study was a case-control design nested within a healthcare worker cohort in London, UK, with weekly nasopharyngeal swab PCR tests and blood sampling. Healthcare workers were recruited during the week of the UK lockdown, between 23 and 31 March 2020, and followed weekly for up to roughly 15 weeks. Results and caveats for the whole study, not just this receptor: VDJdb matching was skewed toward anti-spike CD8 responses, so virus-specific expansions were likely underestimated and private and CD4 specificities were missed.

This specimen was whole blood, taken at baseline. The chain joins TRBV20-1 to TRBJ2-3; the D gene cannot be resolved reliably. The source of this sequence is an adult who was a healthcare worker with PCR-confirmed SARS-CoV-2 infection or an uninfected control (not recorded which). The DNA reads as follows: TGCAGTGCTAGATGGCCTGGGGGCACAGATACGCAGTATTTT. It translates as CSARWPGGTDTQYF.